This T cell receptor (beta chain) was obtained from a study of OX40 agonist ivuxolimab in advanced cancers. Overall study findings and caveats: Expanded peripheral T-cell antigen specificity went undetermined.

Sequencing was performed with immunoSEQ multiplex PCR; in TCRdb, only in-frame clones are kept and a portion is missing. The sample lists fewer than 20,000 clones, approximately 85% seen once, with 55% to 65% in the top ten. The ends were cut back, 3 bases at V and 8 bases at J, with 4 bases in the middle. This CDR3 is 10 amino acids long. Germline V gene lookup returns CDR1 MGHDK and CDR2 SYGVNS. Concerning this clone itself: Antigen unknown.

The TCR originated in an adult with an advanced solid tumor such as melanoma, head and neck, liver or kidney cancer. This sample comprised CD4+ or CD8+ T cells sorted from blood, obtained in a trial of the OX40 agonist ivuxolimab. The rearrangement uses TRBV25-1 and TRBJ2-5; D gene ambiguous. CDR3 bases: TGTGCCAGCAGTGAGTCAACCCAGTACTTC. Translating gives CASSESTQYF.